The 28 T cell receptor delta chains in this list originate from one sample, sequenced in a study of γδ T cells in repeated Plasmodium falciparum infection (dated by TCRdb to the early 2020s). For bulk TCR repertoire analysis, Vgamma9/Vdelta2+ and Vdelta2-negative gammadelta T cell populations were flow-sorted out of peripheral blood mononuclear cells. The library was built by means of multiplex PCR. Instrument on record: Illumina MiSeq. TCRdb called clones anew from the public reads via CATT; matching DNA rows were later pooled. Here the sample has around 46,000 delta-chain clones; around 1.6% occur a single time. The top ten hold about 8.6% of the sample. The sequenced sample consisted of gamma-delta T cells from blood. These TCRs come from a pool of human donors (malaria-infected and uninfected, not separated).

In this sample, this clone turned up a few times. A read error likely explains why the TCRdb protein, taken from a much larger clone, differs from this DNA's translation at residue 9; the protein shown is translated from the DNA. The chain recombines TRDV2 with TRDJ1; 8 bases are a match to TRDD3. Since TCRdb gives no J gene, matching the DNA to germline was used here to assign it. The V gene's germline CDR1 is GEAIGNYY and CDR2 EKD. The length of the CDR3 is 19 residues. V lost 3 bases and J lost 0; bases outside the gene matches: 17. CDR3 nucleotide sequence: TGTGCCTGTGACCCCGTACTGGGGGGTCGAAGGAAGTACACCGATAAACTCATCTTT. Amino acids: CACDPVLGGRRKYTDKLIF.

This clone was detected a few times. TCRdb's entry gives the protein of a much larger clone, which mismatches this DNA's translation at residue 8, likely from a read error; the protein reported here is translated from the DNA. The chain carries TRDV1 and TRDJ1, with D tentatively TRDD2 or TRDD3 (9 bases each). No J gene was available from TCRdb, and it was assigned here by a germline match of the DNA. The CDR3 is made up of 21 amino acids. Germline assignment: CDR1 TSWWSYY and CDR2 QGS. Deletions cut 0 bases from V and 8 bases from J, with 34 bases between. The CDR3 coding sequence is TGTGCTCTTGGGGAACTCCCCCCCAATGGCCTTCCTACTACTGGGGGACGAAAACTCATCTTT. The encoded protein is CALGELPPNGLPTTGGRKLIF.

This clone was recorded a few times. A read error is the likely source, as a far larger clone sits one nucleotide away. This sample also contains other DNA sequences that code for the same CDR3. This rearrangement joins TRDV1 to TRDJ1, with a weak D call TRDD3 (6 bases). No J gene was available from TCRdb, and it was assigned here by a germline match of the DNA. CDR1 is TSWWSYY and CDR2 is QGS in the germline V gene. There are 22 residues in the CDR3. The CDR3: CALGDGRVSGFSGEPYTDKLIF. DNA of the CDR3: TGTGCTCTTGGGGATGGTAGAGTCTCGGGGTTCTCGGGGGAACCTTACACTGATAAACTCATCTTT.

In this sample, this clone turned up a few times. A read error likely explains why the TCRdb protein, taken from a much larger clone, differs from this DNA's translation at residue 8; the protein shown is translated from the DNA. The gene calls are TRDV1 and TRDJ1; 11 positions match TRDD3. Germline CDR1 TSWWSYY, CDR2 QGS. The V segment lost 2 bases and the J segment 1 base; nucleotides outside the gene matches: 12. The CDR3 contains 19 residues. The CDR3 loop reads CALGEGPTVLGDITDKLIF. The DNA of the CDR3 is TGTGCTCTTGGGGAAGGGCCTACGGTACTGGGGGATATCACCGATAAACTCATCTTT.

Turning to this clone: TCRdb's protein for this DNA is that of a much larger clone and differs from the translation at residue 6, likely a read error; the protein shown is the DNA translation. The V and J genes are TRDV1 and TRDJ1; TRDD3 agrees at 9 bases. Germline trimming cut 2 bases from V and 4 bases from J; bases unmatched to any gene: 23. Per germline, CDR1 TSWWSYY and CDR2 QGS. The CDR3 length is 21 residues. CDR3 loop: CALGEDGYWGNRAFWHDKLIF. The CDR3 DNA follows: TGTGCTCTTGGGGAAGACGGGTACTGGGGGAATCGGGCCTTTTGGCACGATAAACTCATCTTT.

This clone appeared a few times. The protein TCRdb gives is from a much larger clone and does not agree with this DNA's translation at residue 10, likely a read error; the protein shown here comes from the DNA. This rearrangement joins TRDV1 to TRDJ1, with 7 nucleotides matching TRDD3. TCRdb leaves out the J gene; it was filled in here by matching the DNA to germline. Germline lookup yields CDR1 TSWWSYY and CDR2 QGS. Losses at the gene ends were 3 bases for V and 0 bases for J; bases not matched to a gene: 7. This CDR3 spans 16 amino acids. The CDR3 region has the DNA TGTGCTCTTGGGGACCCATACTGGGGCCACACCGATAAACTCATCTTT. Amino acids: CALGDPYWGHTDKLIF.

About this clone itself: A far larger clone lies a single base away; this is likely a read error. This sample includes further DNA sequences coding for the same CDR3. The V call is TRDV1, the J call TRDJ1; TRDD3 aligns across 8 bases. With V trimmed by 0 bases and J by 0 bases, 15 bases remained unmatched. This CDR3 has 20 residues. Germline V CDR1 and CDR2: TSWWSYY, QGS. CDR3 in DNA: TGTGCTCTTGGGGAACTCTGCGAGTCTCCTGGGGGACCGTACACCGATAAACTCATCTTT. Amino acid sequence: CALGELCESPGGPYTDKLIF.

A note on this clone: A read error likely explains why the TCRdb protein, taken from a much larger clone, differs from this DNA's translation at residue 5; the protein shown is translated from the DNA. The chain combines TRDV1 with TRDJ1; 10 bases map to TRDD3. Germline trimming cut 4 bases from V and 0 bases from J; bases unmatched to any gene: 23. Germline values: CDR1 TSWWSYY, CDR2 QGS. This CDR3 is built from 22 residues. CDR3 protein: CALGGNGGHWGMTGPYTDKLIF. Written as DNA, the CDR3 is TGTGCTCTTGGGGGAAACGGGGGTCACTGGGGGATGACTGGCCCGTACACCGATAAACTCATCTTT.

The gene calls are TRDV1 and TRDJ1, with D uncertain. The J gene comes from matching the DNA to germline here; TCRdb lacks it. The germline V and J ends were trimmed by 0 bases and 0 bases, with 17 bases remaining between them. CDR1 and CDR2 from the germline V gene are TSWWSYY and QGS. The CDR3 loop spans 18 amino acids. CDR3 loop: CALGELNGAGLHTDKLIF. CDR3 nucleotides: TGTGCTCTTGGGGAACTTAATGGTGCGGGGCTACACACCGATAAACTCATCTTT.

At least ten counts were recorded for this clone. TCRdb lists a protein that is different at residue 12 from the translated DNA; the protein given here uses the DNA translation. The chain has TRDV1 and TRDJ1; TRDD3 aligns across 8 bases. The CDR3 has 15 amino acids. Germline V CDR1 and CDR2: TSWWSYY, QGS. The CDR3 loop is CALGEPRGYPDNLIF. The CDR3 region has the DNA TGTGCTCTTGGGGAACCTAGGGGATACCCCGATAATCTCATCTTT.

This clone was observed a few times. The TCRdb protein comes from a much larger clone and disagrees with this DNA's translation at residue 18, likely due to a read error; the protein given here is derived from the DNA. V is TRDV1 and J is TRDJ1; 10 nucleotides match TRDD3. TCRdb gives no J gene; it was assigned here by matching the DNA to germline. Germline CDR1 TSWWSYY, CDR2 QGS. The CDR3 contains 21 residues. V dropped 2 bases and J dropped 10; count of bases not matched to a gene: 28. CDR3 amino acids: CALGEIGLNTLTGGCSDRLIF. CDR3 in DNA: TGTGCTCTTGGGGAAATTGGCCTAAATACCCTTACTGGGGGATGTTCCGACAGACTCATCTTT.

Details on this clone: The TCRdb protein, from a much larger clone, departs from this DNA's translation at residue 8, likely by read error; the protein shown derives from the DNA. The rearrangement links TRDV3 to TRDJ1; D is ambiguous. V dropped 2 bases and J dropped 1 base, with 14 bases sitting between them. The CDR3 runs to 14 residues. Germline values: CDR1 TVYSNPD, CDR2 GDNSRS (reference sequence). The CDR3 region is CAFPLRGRTDKLIF. The DNA for the CDR3 is TGTGCCTTTCCTCTCCGCGGACGCACCGATAAACTCATCTTT.

By its share, this clone is medium-sized. V gene TRDV1 combines with J gene TRDJ1; D perhaps matches TRDD2 (5 bases). There are 21 residues in the CDR3. V was clipped by 8 bases and J by 0 bases, with 34 bases between them. In germline, CDR1 is TSWWSYY, CDR2 QGS. CDR3 nucleotides: TGTGCTCTTAGTCCTAGGAGGTCCCGGGTCGACCCGACCTCGTACACCGATAAACTCATCTTT. Translation: CALSPRRSRVDPTSYTDKLIF.

This clone was recorded many times. The rearrangement uses TRDV1 and TRDJ1; 10 positions match TRDD3. The CDR3 is 18 amino acids. Per germline, CDR1 TSWWSYY and CDR2 QGS. V shed 4 bases and J 8 bases; nucleotides not matched to a gene: 19. DNA of the CDR3: TGTGCTCTTGGGGTCGCGAGGATGTGGGGGATACCAGAGGGAAAACTCATCTTT. Protein: CALGVARMWGIPEGKLIF.

About this clone: A far larger clone is a single base away, which makes a read error likely. Additional DNA sequences in this sample encode the identical CDR3. The CDR3 loop is CALGVNPPSDDQCGIRTDKLIF. The CDR3 nucleotides are TGTGCTCTTGGTGTAAACCCGCCTTCTGACGACCAATGTGGGATACGCACCGATAAACTCATCTTT. The chain uses TRDV1 and TRDJ1; 8 bases line up with TRDD3. The J gene, left out of TCRdb, was set here by checking the DNA against germline. The CDR3 contains 22 residues. J gave up 1 base and V 6 bases, and 28 bases lay outside the gene matches. CDR1 is TSWWSYY and CDR2 is QGS in the germline V gene.

This clone was counted at least ten times. TCRdb lists the protein of a much larger clone for this DNA, which differs at residue 13, so this is likely a read error; the protein given here is translated from the DNA itself. The CDR3, as DNA: TGTGCTCTTGGGGATTTAACCAGTGCCGATAAACTCACCTTT. Its translation is CALGDLTSADKLTF. The J gene went uncalled, whereas the V gene is TRDV1; the D call TRDD3 from the table was never checked on the DNA. This CDR3 is 14 amino acids long. From germline, CDR1 is TSWWSYY and CDR2 QGS.

As for this clone: The protein held in TCRdb is that of a much larger clone and does not match this DNA's translation at residue 18, likely because of a read error; the protein shown is translated from the DNA. J is TRDJ2 and V is TRDV1; 11 bases line up with TRDD3. The J gene, missing from TCRdb, was assigned here through DNA to germline matching. The germline V gene encodes CDR1 TSWWSYY and CDR2 QGS. The CDR3 runs to 25 residues. The V gene end was trimmed by 2 bases and the J gene end by 0 bases; junction bases not matched to a gene: 26. The CDR3 nucleotides read TGTGCTCTTGGGGAAGATCCTACGCTCGTACTGGGGGATATTTCACGTGGGACTTTGACAGCACAACTCTTCTTT. Translating it yields CALGEDPTLVLGDISRGTLTAQLFF.

This clone turned up a few times. The TCRdb protein, from a much larger clone, departs from this DNA's translation at residue 6, likely by read error; the protein shown derives from the DNA. The chain links TRDV1 to TRDJ1; no reliable D call. The CDR3 consists of 16 residues. Germline V gene data show CDR1 as TSWWSYY and CDR2 as QGS. Between the trimmed V and J ends, which lost 2 bases and 0 bases, there was a span of 13 bases. CDR3 nucleotides: TGTGCTCTTGGGGAAGCAAGGGCCGCGTACACCGATAAACTCATCTTT. Translation gives CALGEARAAYTDKLIF.

About this clone itself: TCRdb's entry gives the protein of a much larger clone, which mismatches this DNA's translation at residue 21, likely from a read error; the protein reported here is translated from the DNA. The V and J genes are TRDV1 and TRDJ3; TRDD3 matches 12 bases. The J gene was not available in TCRdb and was assigned here by matching the DNA to germline segments. Looked up from germline, CDR1 is TSWWSYY and CDR2 is QGS. This CDR3 has 24 residues. CDR3 loop: CALGERPYLPTGGYFSWDTRKMFF. CDR3 sequence (DNA): TGTGCTCTTGGGGAAAGGCCCTACCTTCCAACTGGGGGATACTTCTCCTGGGACACCCGAAAGATGTTTTTC.

The table lists this clone with many counts. For this DNA, TCRdb reports the protein of a much larger clone, which diverges at residue 4, most likely from a read error; the protein presented here is translated directly from the DNA. This rearrangement joins TRDV1 to TRDJ1; D unresolved. Germline CDR1 reads TSWWSYY; CDR2 reads QGS. The CDR3 is 18 amino acids. Trimming pared 7 bases from V and 4 bases from J, leaving 28 bases between. CDR3 nucleotides: TGTGCTCTTGTGGTCTCAAAAGGTACGCGTACCTTGGACGATAAACTCATCTTT. It is translated as CALVVSKGTRTLDDKLIF.

This clone was observed at least ten times. The protein that TCRdb holds for this DNA derives from a much larger clone and differs from the translated DNA at residue 5, which likely indicates a read error; the protein shown here is translated from the DNA. The chain is built from TRDV1 and TRDJ1; a weak D match, TRDD3 (5 bases). There are 18 residues in the CDR3. Deletions cut 5 bases from V and 0 bases from J, with 22 bases between. Germline V CDR1 and CDR2: TSWWSYY, QGS. CDR3 residues: CALGPPLGSLRYTDKLIF. The DNA for the CDR3 is TGTGCTCTTGGGCCCCCCCTGGGCTCTCTCCGGTACACCGATAAACTCATCTTT.

As for this clone: This DNA's translation and the protein TCRdb lists, from a much larger clone, do not match at residue 7, likely due to a read error; the protein shown is translated from the DNA. The genes are TRDV1 and TRDJ1; 10 nucleotides align to TRDD3. V gave up 0 bases and J gave up 0 bases; unmatched junction bases: 19. Looked up from germline, CDR1 is TSWWSYY and CDR2 is QGS. This CDR3 comprises 22 residues. CDR3 bases: TGTGCTCTTGGGGAACTAGGCTACAACGTCTTACTGGGGGATGCTTACACCGATAAACTCATCTTT. Translation gives CALGELGYNVLLGDAYTDKLIF.

The sample holds a few counts of this clone. A far larger clone is a single base away, which makes a read error likely. This CDR3 is also generated by other DNA sequences in the sample. This chain connects TRDV1 to TRDJ1; maybe TRDD3 (6 bases). The J gene was not available in TCRdb and was assigned here by matching the DNA to germline segments. Germline-derived CDR1 and CDR2 are TSWWSYY and QGS. There are 19 residues in the CDR3. This CDR3 reads CALGGRLPIVLGHTDKLIF. The CDR3 bases are TGCGCTCTTGGGGGGAGACTCCCCATCGTACTGGGACACACCGATAAACTCATCTTT.

Regarding this clone: The mismatch at residue 12 between this DNA's translation and the TCRdb protein of a much larger clone likely reflects a read error; the protein shown is translated from the DNA. In the same sample, other DNA sequences code for this CDR3. The rearrangement joins TRDV1 to TRDJ1, with D possibly being TRDD2 or TRDD3 (7 bases each). TCRdb leaves out the J gene; it was filled in here by matching the DNA to germline. Germline CDR1 TSWWSYY, CDR2 QGS. This CDR3 is 23 amino acids long. The germline V and J ends were trimmed by 7 bases and 0 bases, with 39 bases remaining between them. CDR3 in DNA: TGTGCTCTTGCGGGGCCTTCCTCCACTATCTACAGGGGGATTTCGCCCCACACCGATAAACTCATCTTT. This sequence encodes CALAGPSSTIYRGISPHTDKLIF.

Only a few counts were recorded for this clone. Given a far larger clone just one base away, this is likely a sequencing read error. Other DNA sequences within the sample encode an identical CDR3. The rearrangement uses TRDV1 and TRDJ1; 11 nucleotides line up with TRDD3. TCRdb offers no J gene call, so here the DNA was matched to germline to obtain one. The germline V gene encodes CDR1 TSWWSYY and CDR2 QGS. The CDR3 is 22 residues long. Trimming removed 1 base from V and 0 bases from J; junction bases left unmatched: 19. The CDR3 sequence is CALGEQPTNLLLGDKNTDKLIF. The CDR3 bases are TGTGCTCTTGGGGAACAACCTACCAACCTCCTACTGGGGGATAAGAACACCGATAAACTCATCTTT.

Only a few counts were recorded for this clone. This DNA translates differently at residue 11 from the TCRdb protein, which is that of a much larger clone; a read error is likely, and the protein shown is the DNA's own translation. The rearrangement joins TRDV1 to TRDJ1, with D unresolved. No J gene is reported in TCRdb; it was inferred here by comparing the DNA with germline. The germline V gene has CDR1 TSWWSYY and CDR2 QGS. The CDR3 runs 15 residues. The CDR3 is CALGELGRATGKLIF. The CDR3 nucleotides read TGTGCTCTTGGGGAACTAGGCAGGGCCACCGGTAAACTCATCTTT.

This clone was seen a handful of times. A read error likely explains why the TCRdb protein, taken from a much larger clone, differs from this DNA's translation at residue 8; the protein shown is translated from the DNA. The CDR3 nucleotides read TGTGCTCTTGGGGTCCATCCTTCCCAACTGTGTGTGGGGGTCAACACCGATAAACTCATCTTT. Protein: CALGVHPSQLCVGVNTDKLIF. This rearrangement joins TRDV1 to TRDJ1; possibly TRDD2 or TRDD3 for D (6 bases each). Germline matching of the DNA provided the J gene here, since TCRdb leaves it blank. This CDR3 spans 21 amino acids. CDR1 is TSWWSYY, CDR2 QGS, per germline. V was trimmed by 4 bases and J by 0 bases, leaving 30 bases between them.

Of note for this clone: TCRdb attributes to this sequence the protein of a much larger clone, which differs from the DNA translation at residue 4; a read error is likely, and the protein displayed is translated from the DNA. The V call is TRDV1, the J call TRDJ1; weak D call: TRDD2 (7 bases). The germline gives CDR1 TSWWSYY, CDR2 QGS. The CDR3 length is 24 residues. The CDR3 is CALVEGFLRILPTWASLRYDKLIF. The CDR3 DNA follows: TGTGCTCTTGTGGAAGGGTTCCTACGGATACTCCCAACCTGGGCTTCTTTACGATACGATAAACTCATCTTT.